This T cell receptor beta chain was documented in a study of cytomegalovirus exposure and HLA in healthy donors. Study results and limitations: Clusters of TCRs from the first cohort tended to co-occur in the roughly 120 validation repertoires (as a later analysis found). Cytomegalovirus status was reportedly diagnosed by the classifier with high specificity and sensitivity.

TCRdb's copy holds only in-frame clones and misses some; the assay was immunoSEQ multiplex PCR. The top ten hold 4% of the sample, which has 100,000 or so clones, around 86% seen once. Remarks on this clone: No antigen is known for it.

V lost 2 bases, J lost 2 bases, and 6 bases lay in between. Per germline, CDR1 KGHSH and CDR2 LQKENI. The CDR3 sequence is 13 residues long. The donors formed part of the approximately 110-subject validation cohort, distinct from the approximately 670-subject first cohort. The specimen sequenced was PBMCs. The rearrangement uses TRBV18 and TRBJ1-1; D might be TRBD1 (6 bases). The source of this sequence is a woman between 18 and 30 years old in good health and CMV-seropositive. The CDR3 is CASSPGGNTEAFF. The CDR3 DNA follows: TGTGCCAGCTCACCAGGGGGCAACACTGAAGCTTTCTTT. Variable domain in full (rest from reference TRBV18 and TRBJ1-1): NAGVMQNPRHLVRRRGQEARLRCSPMKGHSHVYWYRQLPEEGLKFMVYLQKENIIDESGMPKERFSAEFPKEGPSILRIQQVVRGDSAAYFCASSPGGNTEAFFGQGTRLTVV.